A single sample is the source of the 6 T cell receptor beta chains below, sequenced in a study of blood T cell repertoires in COVID-19. The method was immunoSEQ multiplex PCR; TCRdb's version includes in-frame clones alone and lacks a portion of them. The data contain some 150,000 clones, more than 75% of them singletons. Sequenced material: peripheral blood. The receptors stem from a man aged 50-60 years with active COVID-19.

The chain combines TRBV5-6 with TRBJ1-5, with D perhaps TRBD1 (5 bases). CDR1 and CDR2 from the germline V gene are SGHDT and YYEEEE. V gave up 2 bases and J gave up 10 bases, with 16 bases separating them. This CDR3 region has 14 residues. CDR3 DNA: TGTGCCAGCAGCTTCTCCTCAGGGTCGGGTCCCCAGCATTTT. Its translation: CASSFSSGSGPQHF.

V and J are TRBV2 and TRBJ1-5; tentatively, D is TRBD1 (5 bases). This CDR3 has 13 amino acids. The V gene lost 8 bases and the J gene lost 2 bases, with 10 bases spanning the gap. Germline V gene sequence: CDR1 SNHLY, CDR2 FYNNEI. This chain's CDR3 is CASRRGGNQPQHF. CDR3 nucleotides: TGTGCCAGCCGGCGGGGCGGCAATCAGCCCCAGCATTTT.

This chain joins TRBV27 and TRBJ2-3, with a possible D match to TRBD1 (6 bases). Per the germline V gene, CDR1 is MNHEY and CDR2 is SMNVEV (reference sequence). Between the trimmed V and J ends, which lost 7 bases and 2 bases, there was a span of 16 bases. The CDR3 sequence is 15 residues long. Written as DNA, the CDR3 is TGTGCCAGCACCCCGGGACACACGTTCACAGATACGCAGTATTTT. Translation: CASTPGHTFTDTQYF.

The rearrangement uses TRBV4-2 and TRBJ1-4; D is uncertain. This CDR3 has 16 residues. V was trimmed by 1 base and J by 4 bases, leaving 13 bases between them. Per germline, CDR1 LGHNA and CDR2 YNFKEQ. The CDR3 bases are TGTGCCAGCAGCCAAGCAACTGGGAGGAATAATGAAAAACTGTTTTTT. This translates into CASSQATGRNNEKLFF.

This sequence joins TRBV7-9 and TRBJ2-7; possible D gene TRBD1, 6 bases. The ends were cut back, 4 bases at V and 4 bases at J, with 11 bases in the middle. This CDR3 region has 13 residues. Germline loops: CDR1 SEHNR, CDR2 FQNEAQ (reference sequence). DNA of the CDR3: TGTGCCAGCAGCTCAGACAGGAGTTACGAGCAGTACTTC. Encoded protein: CASSSDRSYEQYF.

This clone was found once. This sequence joins TRBV7-6 and TRBJ1-6, with D perhaps matching TRBD1 (5 bases). The CDR3 has 14 residues. Germline V gives CDR1 SGHVS, CDR2 FNYEAQ. The ends were cut back, 4 bases at V and 10 bases at J, with 14 bases in the middle. In DNA form, the CDR3 reads TGTGCCAGCAGCTCCGGGGGATCTAACTCACCCCTCCACTTT. Residues: CASSSGGSNSPLHF.